This is a list of T cell receptor beta chains from one sample in a study of blood T cell repertoires in COVID-19. Using immunoSEQ multiplex PCR, the repertoire was profiled, and TCRdb retains in-frame clones only, with some absent. The table records some 240,000 clones, 75% to 85% of them present only once. The material sequenced was peripheral blood. These receptors all stem from a woman of 80 years or more with COVID-19, enrolled during active disease. CDR3s include the opening cysteine and the closing phenylalanine or tryptophan. Each record gives: J gene, clone size, D gene, V gene, CDR3 length, CDR3 protein, CDR3 DNA. The D gene is left open where the match is weak. For some rows the clone size is stated as once, few or many, or as a class when expanded; others skip it.

J gene: TRBJ2-5; clone size: NA; D gene: TRBD1; V gene: TRBV11-2; CDR3 length: 14; CDR3 protein: CASSLTGGYETQYF; CDR3 DNA: TGTGCCAGCAGCTTGACAGGGGGCTACGAGACCCAGTACTTC
J gene: TRBJ1-3; clone size: NA; D gene: NA; V gene: TRBV18; CDR3 length: 17; CDR3 protein: CASSPFDIGNSGNTIYF; CDR3 DNA: TGTGCCAGCTCACCTTTCGACATCGGAAACTCTGGAAACACCATATATTTT
J gene: TRBJ1-1; clone size: NA; D gene: NA; V gene: TRBV28; CDR3 length: 12; CDR3 protein: CASSLTHTEAFF; CDR3 DNA: TGTGCCAGCAGTTTAACTCACACTGAAGCTTTCTTT
J gene: TRBJ1-2; clone size: NA; D gene: TRBD1; V gene: TRBV10-3; CDR3 length: 13; CDR3 protein: CAISEGDSYGYTF; CDR3 DNA: TGTGCCATCAGTGAGGGGGACAGCTATGGCTACACCTTC
J gene: TRBJ1-5; clone size: NA; D gene: TRBD1; V gene: TRBV19; CDR3 length: 16; CDR3 protein: CASSRAGTGSFQPQHF; CDR3 DNA: TGTGCCAGTAGTAGGGCCGGGACAGGGTCTTTTCAGCCCCAGCATTTT
J gene: TRBJ1-5; clone size: NA; D gene: NA; V gene: TRBV7-8; CDR3 length: 15; CDR3 protein: CASSLSGSLYQPQHF; CDR3 DNA: TGTGCCAGCAGCTTATCAGGGTCCCTTTATCAGCCCCAGCATTTT
J gene: TRBJ2-5; clone size: NA; D gene: TRBD2; V gene: TRBV11-2; CDR3 length: 13; CDR3 protein: CASSRGRAETQYF; CDR3 DNA: TGTGCCAGCAGCCGCGGGAGAGCCGAGACCCAGTACTTC
J gene: TRBJ1-4; clone size: NA; D gene: NA; V gene: TRBV3-1/TRBV3-2; CDR3 length: 13; CDR3 protein: CASSRRDNEKLFF; CDR3 DNA: TGTGCCAGCAGCCGACGGGATAATGAAAAACTGTTTTTT
J gene: TRBJ1-1; clone size: NA; D gene: NA; V gene: TRBV5-1; CDR3 length: 13; CDR3 protein: CASSLGGNTEAFF; CDR3 DNA: TGCGCCAGCAGCTTAGGGGGGAACACTGAAGCTTTCTTT
J gene: TRBJ2-5; clone size: NA; D gene: NA; V gene: TRBV5-6; CDR3 length: 14; CDR3 protein: CASSSTGLGETQYF; CDR3 DNA: TGTGCCAGCAGTTCTACAGGGTTAGGGGAGACCCAGTACTTC
J gene: TRBJ2-1; clone size: NA; D gene: TRBD2; V gene: TRBV5-1; CDR3 length: 14; CDR3 protein: CASSLVAGNNEQFF; CDR3 DNA: TGCGCCAGCAGCTTGGTAGCGGGAAACAATGAGCAGTTCTTC
J gene: TRBJ1-5; clone size: NA; D gene: TRBD1; V gene: TRBV7-2; CDR3 length: 14; CDR3 protein: CASSPQGAGQPQHF; CDR3 DNA: TGTGCCAGCAGTCCACAGGGGGCAGGCCAGCCCCAGCATTTT
J gene: TRBJ1-2; clone size: NA; D gene: NA; V gene: TRBV27; CDR3 length: 14; CDR3 protein: CASSLRLGWYGYTF; CDR3 DNA: TGTGCCAGCAGTTTAAGGCTCGGGTGGTATGGCTACACCTTC
J gene: TRBJ1-2; clone size: NA; D gene: NA; V gene: TRBV30; CDR3 length: 13; CDR3 protein: CAWSVRVDYGYTF; CDR3 DNA: TGTGCCTGGAGTGTACGGGTCGACTATGGCTACACCTTC
J gene: TRBJ1-2; clone size: NA; D gene: TRBD1; V gene: TRBV3-1/TRBV3-2; CDR3 length: 13; CDR3 protein: CASSQGTVYGYTF; CDR3 DNA: TGTGCCAGCAGCCAGGGGACAGTCTATGGCTACACCTTC
J gene: TRBJ1-3; clone size: NA; D gene: TRBD1; V gene: TRBV11-2; CDR3 length: 15; CDR3 protein: CASSLGTGVGNTIYF; CDR3 DNA: TGTGCCAGCAGCTTGGGGACAGGGGTGGGAAACACCATATATTTT
J gene: TRBJ2-2; clone size: once; D gene: NA; V gene: TRBV19; CDR3 length: 16; CDR3 protein: CASSRTRRDNTGELFF; CDR3 DNA: TGTGCCAGTAGTAGGACACGGCGGGACAACACCGGGGAGCTGTTTTTT
J gene: TRBJ2-1; clone size: NA; D gene: TRBD2; V gene: TRBV5-8; CDR3 length: 16; CDR3 protein: CASSLEFTSGRNEQFF; CDR3 DNA: TGTGCCAGCAGCTTAGAATTTACTAGCGGGAGGAATGAGCAGTTCTTC
J gene: TRBJ1-6; clone size: once; D gene: NA; V gene: TRBV3-1/TRBV3-2; CDR3 length: 14; CDR3 protein: CASSQGRDNSPLHF; CDR3 DNA: TGTGCCAGCAGCCAAGGACGGGATAATTCACCCCTCCACTTT
J gene: TRBJ2-7; clone size: NA; D gene: TRBD1; V gene: TRBV11-2; CDR3 length: 15; CDR3 protein: CASSLNTGGSYEQYF; CDR3 DNA: TGTGCCAGCAGCTTAAACACAGGGGGCAGCTACGAGCAGTACTTC
J gene: TRBJ2-7; clone size: NA; D gene: TRBD2; V gene: TRBV28; CDR3 length: 13; CDR3 protein: CASVSATTSKQYF; CDR3 DNA: TGTGCCAGCGTTTCCGCCACGACTAGCAAGCAGTACTTC
J gene: TRBJ1-1; clone size: NA; D gene: TRBD1; V gene: TRBV19; CDR3 length: 15; CDR3 protein: CASSMGDRMSTEAFF; CDR3 DNA: TGTGCCAGTAGTATGGGGGACAGGATGAGCACTGAAGCTTTCTTT
J gene: TRBJ1-5; clone size: NA; D gene: NA; V gene: TRBV6-5; CDR3 length: 13; CDR3 protein: CASSYGGGQPQHF; CDR3 DNA: TGTGCCAGCAGTTACGGGGGAGGTCAGCCCCAGCATTTT
J gene: TRBJ2-1; clone size: NA; D gene: TRBD2; V gene: TRBV29-1; CDR3 length: 17; CDR3 protein: CSVEDRERGRSYNEQFF; CDR3 DNA: TGCAGCGTTGAAGATAGGGAGCGGGGGCGCTCCTACAATGAGCAGTTCTTC
J gene: TRBJ1-2; clone size: NA; D gene: NA; V gene: TRBV12-5; CDR3 length: 15; CDR3 protein: CASGLVPRGNYGYTF; CDR3 DNA: TGTGCTAGTGGTTTGGTCCCCAGGGGAAACTATGGCTACACCTTC
J gene: TRBJ2-5; clone size: NA; D gene: TRBD2; V gene: TRBV3-1/TRBV3-2; CDR3 length: 16; CDR3 protein: CASSQPGLAHDETQYF; CDR3 DNA: TGTGCCAGCAGCCAGCCAGGACTAGCCCACGACGAGACCCAGTACTTC
J gene: TRBJ2-7; clone size: NA; D gene: NA; V gene: TRBV6-5; CDR3 length: 15; CDR3 protein: CASSYEAISSYEQYF; CDR3 DNA: TGTGCCAGCAGTTACGAAGCGATTAGCTCCTACGAGCAGTACTTC
J gene: TRBJ2-1; clone size: NA; D gene: TRBD2; V gene: TRBV6-2/TRBV6-3; CDR3 length: 14; CDR3 protein: CASSWTSPYNEQFF; CDR3 DNA: TGTGCCAGCAGCTGGACTAGCCCCTACAATGAGCAGTTCTTC
J gene: TRBJ1-4; clone size: NA; D gene: NA; V gene: TRBV7-6; CDR3 length: 15; CDR3 protein: CASSSQGATNEKLFF; CDR3 DNA: TGTGCCAGCAGCTCACAGGGTGCAACTAATGAAAAACTGTTTTTT
J gene: TRBJ2-1; clone size: NA; D gene: TRBD2; V gene: TRBV13; CDR3 length: 20; CDR3 protein: CASSVTGWLAGGNSYNEQFF; CDR3 DNA: TGTGCCAGCAGCGTAACAGGGTGGCTAGCGGGGGGAAACTCCTACAATGAGCAGTTCTTC
J gene: TRBJ1-1; clone size: NA; D gene: NA; V gene: TRBV7-9; CDR3 length: 12; CDR3 protein: CASSLPSTEAFF; CDR3 DNA: TGTGCCAGCAGCCTACCTAGCACTGAAGCTTTCTTT
J gene: TRBJ1-1; clone size: NA; D gene: NA; V gene: TRBV6-5; CDR3 length: 14; CDR3 protein: CASSRGGAGTEAFF; CDR3 DNA: TGTGCCAGCTCCCGTGGGGGGGCTGGCACTGAAGCTTTCTTT
J gene: TRBJ2-1; clone size: NA; D gene: NA; V gene: TRBV7-3; CDR3 length: 13; CDR3 protein: CASSFGGDDEQFF; CDR3 DNA: TGTGCCAGCAGCTTCGGGGGAGACGATGAGCAGTTCTTC
J gene: TRBJ1-2; clone size: NA; D gene: NA; V gene: TRBV6-2/TRBV6-3; CDR3 length: 15; CDR3 protein: CASSYGGRQPYGYTF; CDR3 DNA: TGTGCCAGCAGTTACGGTGGTCGACAGCCCTATGGCTACACCTTC
J gene: TRBJ1-6; clone size: NA; D gene: NA; V gene: TRBV2; CDR3 length: 15; CDR3 protein: CASSSTGNYNSPLHF; CDR3 DNA: TGTGCCAGCAGTTCTACAGGGAATTATAATTCACCCCTCCACTTT
J gene: TRBJ2-2; clone size: NA; D gene: NA; V gene: TRBV4-1; CDR3 length: 15; CDR3 protein: CASSQEPGWSGELFF; CDR3 DNA: TGCGCCAGCAGCCAAGAGCCAGGGTGGAGCGGGGAGCTGTTTTTT
J gene: TRBJ1-1; clone size: NA; D gene: NA; V gene: TRBV28; CDR3 length: 15; CDR3 protein: CASSSPKFLNTEAFF; CDR3 DNA: TGTGCCAGCAGTTCCCCCAAATTTCTGAACACTGAAGCTTTCTTT
J gene: TRBJ1-1; clone size: few; D gene: NA; V gene: TRBV14; CDR3 length: 15; CDR3 protein: CASSQEIGISTEAFF; CDR3 DNA: TGTGCCAGCAGCCAAGAAATCGGGATTAGCACTGAAGCTTTCTTT
J gene: TRBJ1-1; clone size: NA; D gene: NA; V gene: TRBV19; CDR3 length: 16; CDR3 protein: CASSIRRLATNTEAFF; CDR3 DNA: TGTGCCAGTAGTATACGTCGACTTGCTACGAACACTGAAGCTTTCTTT
J gene: TRBJ1-5; clone size: few; D gene: NA; V gene: TRBV30; CDR3 length: 14; CDR3 protein: CAWSPLLSNQPQHF; CDR3 DNA: TGTGCCTGGAGTCCCCTTCTTAGCAATCAGCCCCAGCATTTT
J gene: TRBJ1-1; clone size: many; D gene: NA; V gene: TRBV7-6; CDR3 length: 17; CDR3 protein: CASSPRTGVGKNTEAFF; CDR3 DNA: TGTGCCAGCAGCCCGAGGACGGGGGTGGGTAAGAACACTGAAGCTTTCTTT
J gene: TRBJ1-1; clone size: NA; D gene: NA; V gene: TRBV5-1; CDR3 length: 14; CDR3 protein: CASCLTNMNTEAFF; CDR3 DNA: TGCGCCAGCTGCCTGACAAATATGAACACTGAAGCTTTCTTT
J gene: TRBJ1-5; clone size: few; D gene: TRBD1; V gene: TRBV28; CDR3 length: 15; CDR3 protein: CASSVQTTGVQPQHF; CDR3 DNA: TGTGCCAGCAGTGTACAAACGACAGGGGTTCAGCCCCAGCATTTT
J gene: TRBJ1-2; clone size: few; D gene: NA; V gene: TRBV25-1; CDR3 length: 14; CDR3 protein: CASSETLHFYGYTF; CDR3 DNA: TGTGCCAGCAGTGAAACCCTTCACTTCTATGGCTACACCTTC